The present TCR beta chain was sequenced within a study of regulatory T cells in long-lasting Graves disease. The time point was: persistent/refractory GD, antithyroid drugs over 5 years with positive TRAb. There was RNA extracted from PBMCs, and the TCR library was made from it. This clonotype appeared many times. The junction had 8 bases not matched to a gene; V was cut back by 2 bases and J by 5 bases. Germline CDR1 and CDR2: LGHDT and YNNKEL (reference sequence). The CDR3 extends over 15 amino acids. CDR3 regions were amplified by Arm-PCR using iRepertoire HTBI primers to build TCR beta libraries. TCRdb analysed the multiplex PCR reads with MiXCR anew, one entry per CDR3 protein. The table records around 450,000 distinct CDR3 sequences, 20% to 25% of them present only once.

The starting material was peripheral blood mononuclear cells (PBMCs), obtained when the disease was refractory, from a patient treated with antithyroid drugs. This chain uses TRBV3-1 with TRBJ2-7; 8 bases map to TRBD2. This TCR was recovered from a female donor with Graves disease. The CDR3 coding sequence is TGTGCCAGCAGCCAAACAAGCGGGAGTACGAACGAGCAGTACTTC. It translates to CASSQTSGSTNEQYF.